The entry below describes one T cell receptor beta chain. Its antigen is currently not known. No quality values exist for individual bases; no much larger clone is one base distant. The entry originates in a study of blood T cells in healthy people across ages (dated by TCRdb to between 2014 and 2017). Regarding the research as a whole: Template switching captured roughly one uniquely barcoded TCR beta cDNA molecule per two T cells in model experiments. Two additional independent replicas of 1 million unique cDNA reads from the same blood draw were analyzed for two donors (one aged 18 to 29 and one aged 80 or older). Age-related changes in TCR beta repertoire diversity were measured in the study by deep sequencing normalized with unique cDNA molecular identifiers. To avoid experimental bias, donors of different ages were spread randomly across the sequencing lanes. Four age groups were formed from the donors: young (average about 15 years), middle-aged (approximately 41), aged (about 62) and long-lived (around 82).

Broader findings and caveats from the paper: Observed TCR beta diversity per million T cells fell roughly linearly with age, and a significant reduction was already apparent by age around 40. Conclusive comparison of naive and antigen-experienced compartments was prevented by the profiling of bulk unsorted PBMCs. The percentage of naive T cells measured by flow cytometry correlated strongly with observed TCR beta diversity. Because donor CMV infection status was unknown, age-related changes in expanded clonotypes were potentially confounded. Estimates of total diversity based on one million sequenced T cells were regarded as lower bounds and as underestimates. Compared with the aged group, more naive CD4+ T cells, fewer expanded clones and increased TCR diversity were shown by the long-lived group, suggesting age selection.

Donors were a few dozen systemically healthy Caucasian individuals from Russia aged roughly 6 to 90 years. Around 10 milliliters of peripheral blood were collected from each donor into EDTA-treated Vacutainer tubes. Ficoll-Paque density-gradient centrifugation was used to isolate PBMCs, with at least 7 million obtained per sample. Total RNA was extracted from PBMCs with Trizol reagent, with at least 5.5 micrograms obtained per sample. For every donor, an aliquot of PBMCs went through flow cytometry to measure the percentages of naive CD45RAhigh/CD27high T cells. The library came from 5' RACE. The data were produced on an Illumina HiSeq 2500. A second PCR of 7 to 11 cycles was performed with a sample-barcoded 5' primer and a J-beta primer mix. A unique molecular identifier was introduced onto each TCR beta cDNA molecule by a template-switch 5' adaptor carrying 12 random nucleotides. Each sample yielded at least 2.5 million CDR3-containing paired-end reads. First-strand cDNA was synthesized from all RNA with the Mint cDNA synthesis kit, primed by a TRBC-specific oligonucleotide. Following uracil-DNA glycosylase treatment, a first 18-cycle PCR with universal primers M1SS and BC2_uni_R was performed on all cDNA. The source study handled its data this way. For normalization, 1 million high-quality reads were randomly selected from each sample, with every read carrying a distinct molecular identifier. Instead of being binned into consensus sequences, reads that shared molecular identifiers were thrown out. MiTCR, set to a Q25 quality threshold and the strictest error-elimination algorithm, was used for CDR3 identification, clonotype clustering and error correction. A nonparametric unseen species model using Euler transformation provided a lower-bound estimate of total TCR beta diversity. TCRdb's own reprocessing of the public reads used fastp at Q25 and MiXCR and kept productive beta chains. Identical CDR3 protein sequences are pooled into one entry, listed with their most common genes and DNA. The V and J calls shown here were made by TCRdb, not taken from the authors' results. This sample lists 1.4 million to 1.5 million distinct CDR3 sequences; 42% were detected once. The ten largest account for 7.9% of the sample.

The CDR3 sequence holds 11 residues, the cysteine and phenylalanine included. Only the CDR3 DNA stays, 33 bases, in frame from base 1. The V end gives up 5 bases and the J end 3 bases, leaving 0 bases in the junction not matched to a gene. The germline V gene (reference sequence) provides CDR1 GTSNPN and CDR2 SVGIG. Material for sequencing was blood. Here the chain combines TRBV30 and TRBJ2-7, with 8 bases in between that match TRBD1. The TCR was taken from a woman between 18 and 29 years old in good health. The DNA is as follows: TGTGCCTGGGGACAGGGCTACGAGCAGTACTTC. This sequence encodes CAWGQGYEQYF.